The next 24 T cell receptor beta chains were all read from a single sample in a study of breast tumors, draining lymph nodes, adjacent tissues. TCRdb reprocessed the multiplex PCR reads with MiXCR, giving one entry per CDR3 protein. The repertoire holds about 13,000 distinct CDR3 sequences, with roughly 60% as singletons. Sequencing was carried out using tumor-adjacent breast tissue. These receptors all stem from a female donor with breast cancer. Some clones in this sample may be carry-over from other donors' samples.

V is TRBV20-1 and J is TRBJ1-4; unclear D gene. Germline lookup yields CDR1 DFQATT and CDR2 SNEGSKA (reference sequence). Between the trimmed V and J ends, which lost 3 bases and 5 bases, there was a span of 13 bases. The CDR3 sequence is 14 residues long. CDR3 bases: TGCAGTGCTAGGAGGACCGGACCAAATGAAAAACTGTTTTTT. Encoded protein: CSARRTGPNEKLFF.

The genes are TRBV3-1 and TRBJ2-7, with D possibly being TRBD1 (6 bases). The V gene's germline CDR1 is LGHDT and CDR2 YNNKEL (reference sequence). The V end lost 3 bases, the J end lost 2 bases, and 11 bases lay between the germline ends. This CDR3 is built from 14 residues. CDR3 bases: TGTGCCAGCAGCCATATACAGGGAACCTACGAGCAGTACTTC. This sequence encodes CASSHIQGTYEQYF.

J is TRBJ2-3 and V is TRBV20-1; D is perhaps TRBD2 (6 bases). The V end lost 3 bases, the J end lost 5 bases, and 15 bases lay between the germline ends. The germline V gene has CDR1 DFQATT and CDR2 SNEGSKA (reference sequence). The CDR3 contains 14 residues. For the CDR3, the DNA is TGCAGTGCTAGGGACCCACGGGAGCTAGATACGCAGTATTTT. Translating it yields CSARDPRELDTQYF.

The chain couples TRBV15 to TRBJ1-4; no firm D call. Germline values: CDR1 LNHNV, CDR2 YYDKDF (reference sequence). V lost 0 bases, J lost 10 bases, and 15 bases lay in between. This CDR3 contains 15 residues. CDR3 in DNA: TGTGCCACCAGCAGAGATAACGGCCAGAGCGGAAAACTGTTTTTT. Translating it yields CATSRDNGQSGKLFF.

The rearrangement uses TRBV14 and TRBJ1-2; 9 positions match TRBD1. After removal of 4 bases from V and 4 bases from J, the junction contained 7 bases not matched to a gene. The CDR3 runs 15 residues. Per germline, CDR1 SGHDN and CDR2 FVKESK. CDR3 coding DNA: TGTGCCAGCAGCCGAGGACAGGGGTGGGGCTATGGCTACACCTTC. It yields the protein CASSRGQGWGYGYTF.

This clonotype was seen repeatedly, ten times or more. A much more abundant neighbour one base away suggests this may be a read error. The CDR3 loop reads CASSSSGGAEQYF. The CDR3 region has the DNA TGTGCCAGCAGTTCCTCTGGTGGGGCCGAGCAGTACTTC. V is TRBV6-2 or TRBV6-3 and J is TRBJ2-7; perhaps TRBD1 as D (5 bases). The germline V gene has CDR1 MNHEY and CDR2 SVGEGT. V lost 4 bases to trimming and J lost 6 bases, with 13 bases between them. CDR3 length: 13 residues.

This clonotype is medium-sized. CDR3 sequence: CATSRVGTEQYF. The DNA for the CDR3 is TGTGCCACCAGCAGAGTAGGGACAGAGCAGTACTTC. The chain uses TRBV15 and TRBJ2-7, with a possible D match to TRBD1 (6 bases). CDR1 is LNHNV, CDR2 YYDKDF, per germline (reference sequence). Trimming stripped 1 base from V and 7 bases from J, with 8 bases between. CDR3 length equals 12 residues.

J is TRBJ1-2 and V is TRBV4-1; 7 bases match TRBD1. The CDR3 totals 15 residues. With V trimmed by 4 bases and J by 4 bases, 9 bases remained unmatched. Germline CDR1 MGHRA, CDR2 YSYEKL. CDR3 in DNA: TGCGCCAGCAGCCCCCCAGGGACAGTGATCTATGGCTACACCTTC. This encodes CASSPPGTVIYGYTF.

By share of the sample, this clonotype is medium-sized. The chain employs TRBV29-1 and TRBJ2-1; 7 nucleotides match TRBD1. CDR3 length equals 11 residues. The J segment lost 15 bases and the V segment lost 7 bases, leaving 12 bases of the junction unmatched. Germline CDR1 SQVTM, CDR2 ANQGSEA. The CDR3 protein is CSGTLGQLLFF. The CDR3 DNA reads TGCAGCGGTACCCTGGGACAGCTCCTGTTCTTC.

In this sample, this clonotype turned up many times. The chain employs TRBV27 and TRBJ2-3; D may match TRBD1 or TRBD2 (5 bases each). Between the trimmed V and J ends, which lost 0 bases and 2 bases, there was a span of 21 bases. The germline CDR1 and CDR2 sequences are MNHEY and SMNVEV (reference sequence). The CDR3 is 19 residues long. In nucleotides, the CDR3 is TGTGCCAGCAGTTTATCGGGGGTGCGGGCTAAACATGACACAGATACGCAGTATTTT. Translated: CASSLSGVRAKHDTDTQYF.

This rearrangement joins TRBV7-2 to TRBJ2-7, with D possibly TRBD1 on 5 matching bases. The V end was cut by 5 bases, the J end by 5 bases, with 19 bases between. CDR1 and CDR2 (germline): SGHTA, FQGNSA. This CDR3 region has 15 residues. CDR3 sequence reads: CASSQYRTLAHEQYF. CDR3 sequence (DNA): TGTGCCAGCAGCCAATACAGGACCTTGGCCCACGAGCAGTACTTC.

The J gene is TRBJ1-4, the V gene TRBV12-3 or TRBV12-4, with D maybe TRBD1 (5 bases). Trimming left V 5 bases short and J 7 bases short, with 5 bases between. This CDR3 contains 11 residues. CDR3 protein: CASSDSEKLFF. The CDR3 DNA reads TGTGCCAGCAGTGACAGTGAAAAACTGTTTTTT.

The chain couples TRBV7-9 to TRBJ2-7; D not resolved. This CDR3 spans 15 amino acids. Germline loops: CDR1 SEHNR, CDR2 FQNEAQ (reference sequence). Trimming left V 3 bases short and J 5 bases short, with 17 bases between. Here the CDR3 DNA reads TGTGCCAGCAGCTTGAGAGAAGGGTTGGGGAACGAGCAGTACTTC. This codes for CASSLREGLGNEQYF.

The chain links TRBV2 to TRBJ1-4, with unresolved D. The germline gives CDR1 SNHLY, CDR2 FYNNEI. This CDR3 contains 14 residues. Between the trimmed V and J ends, which lost 9 bases and 6 bases, there was a span of 17 bases. CDR3 DNA: TGTGCCAGTCAACGGACGGACTTAGATGAAAAACTGTTTTTT. This codes for CASQRTDLDEKLFF.

This clonotype occurred many times. This rearrangement joins TRBV28 to TRBJ2-7; 10 bases agree with TRBD2. V lost 4 bases and J lost 4; bases outside the gene matches: 10. CDR1 MDHEN and CDR2 SYDVKM come from the germline V gene. There are 16 residues in the CDR3. CDR3 sequence: CASSSLAGVGLYEQYF. The CDR3 DNA reads as TGTGCCAGCAGTTCCCTAGCGGGAGTGGGGTTGTACGAGCAGTACTTC.

This clonotype has just a few counts. The chain recombines TRBV25-1 with TRBJ1-2; D not resolved. Looked up from germline, CDR1 is MGHDK and CDR2 is SYGVNS. CDR3 length: 12 amino acids. Trimming shortened V by 4 bases and J by 2 bases, and 5 bases separated the two germline ends. CDR3 nucleotides: TGTGCCAGCAGTGCGGGGAACTATGGCTACACCTTC. Amino acids: CASSAGNYGYTF.

This clonotype was recorded at least ten times. This chain's CDR3 is CASSLNGSPYNEQFF. The CDR3 coding sequence is TGTGCCAGCAGTTTAAACGGGTCTCCCTACAATGAGCAGTTCTTC. The chain employs TRBV12-3 or TRBV12-4 and TRBJ2-1; no clear D gene. V lost 2 bases, J lost 2 bases, and 10 bases lay in between. The CDR3 contains 15 residues.

Points on this clonotype: Germline and junction disagree at one end, which may indicate a read error. This chain links TRBV6-2 or TRBV6-3 with TRBJ1-3; no definite D call. CDR1 and CDR2 from the germline V gene are MNHEY and SVGEGT. The CDR3 has 12 residues. The CDR3 nucleotides are TGTGCCAGCACCTCTCCTGGAGACACCATATATTTT. Its protein is CASTSPGDTIYF.

The gene calls are TRBV2 and TRBJ2-2; D may match TRBD1 or TRBD2 (5 bases each). Trimming pared 6 bases from V and 9 bases from J, leaving 14 bases between. The CDR3 covers 13 residues. CDR1 and CDR2 from the germline V gene are SNHLY and FYNNEI. Here the CDR3 reads CASRPVGDRELFF. The DNA for the CDR3 is TGTGCCAGCAGGCCCGTGGGGGACCGGGAGCTGTTTTTT. Complete variable domain (other parts from reference TRBV2 and TRBJ2-2): EPEVTQTPSHQVTQMGQEVILRCVPISNHLYFYWYRQILGQKVEFLVSFYNNEISEKSEIFDDQFSVERPDGSNFTLKIRSTKLEDSAMYFCASRPVGDRELFFGEGSRLTVL.

The chain couples TRBV20-1 to TRBJ1-6; no definite D call. Germline assignment: CDR1 DFQATT and CDR2 SNEGSKA (reference sequence). The CDR3 sequence is 16 residues long. V was clipped by 3 bases and J by 3 bases, with 15 bases between them. The CDR3 region is CSARSDRVRYNSPLHF. CDR3 in DNA: TGCAGTGCTAGGTCCGACCGAGTACGCTATAATTCACCCCTCCACTTT.

The chain links TRBV28 to TRBJ2-7, with D possibly being TRBD2 (7 bases). This CDR3 is built from 13 residues. The V and J ends lost 3 bases and 6 bases respectively, with 12 bases between them. The germline CDR1 and CDR2 sequences are MDHEN and SYDVKM. CDR3 coding DNA: TGTGCCAGCAGTTTGGGGGGGGGCGTCGAGCAGTACTTC. It translates to CASSLGGGVEQYF.

CDR3 amino acids: CASSTGTVQETQYF. CDR3 sequence (DNA): TGTGCCAGCAGCACCGGGACCGTACAAGAGACCCAGTACTTC. The V and J genes are TRBV12-3 or TRBV12-4 and TRBJ2-5, with D perhaps matching TRBD1 or TRBD2 (5 bases each). There are 14 residues in the CDR3. The V end lost 6 bases, the J end lost 2 bases, and 13 bases lay between the germline ends.

With regard to this clonotype: At one of its ends the junction is not consistent with the germline gene, which may arise from a read error. The chain is built from TRBV12-3 or TRBV12-4 and TRBJ1-6; the D gene is possibly TRBD1 (6 bases). There are 13 residues in the CDR3. The CDR3 protein is CASSSGTRYPPHF. CDR3 coding DNA: TGTGCCAGCAGTTCCGGGACAAGATATCCCCCCCACTTT.

This clonotype occurred many times. Possible read error: a much larger clone is one base away. The J gene is TRBJ2-7, the V gene TRBV6-6; D uncertain. The CDR3 covers 13 residues. From germline, CDR1 is MNHNY and CDR2 SVGAGI (reference sequence). V lost 10 bases to trimming and J lost 5 bases, with 18 bases between them. In DNA, the CDR3 is TGTGCCACCACCCAGGTGGTGGGTCACGAGCAGTACTTC. Protein: CATTQVVGHEQYF.